Listed here is a single T cell receptor beta chain. cDNA molecules carried unique molecular identifiers, and template switching added a universal primer site. TCRdb re-derived calls from the 5' RACE reads in MiXCR, one entry per CDR3 protein. This sample has around 230,000 distinct CDR3 sequences; less than 10% occur once, and the top ten carry 5.1%. This sample was taken from a study of identical twins. From germline, CDR1 is LGHNA and CDR2 YSLEER. The CDR3 totals 14 residues. The V end was cut by 5 bases, the J end by 7 bases, with 12 bases between. This clonotype originated in a woman between 18 and 30 years old in good health. What was sequenced was memory (CD45RO+) T cells sorted from blood. This chain connects TRBV4-3 to TRBJ1-6; maybe TRBD1 (5 bases). CDR3 in DNA: TGCGCCAGCAGCACAGGTCTTCGGAATTCACCCCTCCACTTT. Translating gives CASSTGLRNSPLHF.